This T cell receptor (beta chain) was obtained from a study of response to subunit inactivated influenza vaccine. Study observations and caveats: After each seasonal influenza vaccination, few new T cells are recruited, the authors suggested.

Turning to this clonotype: Its target is unknown.

CDR3 length equals 17 residues. Germline V CDR1 and CDR2: SGDLS, YYNGEE. Germline trimming cut 3 bases from V and 6 bases from J; bases unmatched to any gene: 12. Each CDR3 protein is one row after TCRdb ran MiXCR on the RT-PCR reads. The profile shows 800,000 to 1,000,000 distinct CDR3 sequences, over 20% of them singletons. Specimen: PBMCs from blood, collected about 5 days after vaccination. This chain links TRBV9 with TRBJ2-2; 9 positions match TRBD1. This receptor was identified in a man aged 50-60 years who received an inactivated influenza vaccine. Here the CDR3 reads CASSATPGQGSAGELFF. The CDR3 DNA is TGTGCCAGCAGCGCGACACCGGGACAGGGTTCCGCCGGGGAGCTGTTTTTT.